These 21 T cell receptor beta chains share one sample of origin, sequenced in a study of Ad26.COV2.S vaccination and SARS-CoV-2 variants. Clones were sequenced by immunoSEQ multiplex PCR, and TCRdb holds only the in-frame ones, with some missing. The sample lists about 140,000 clones; about nine tenths were seen once. Specimen: peripheral blood, collected after recovery from COVID-19. Receptor source: a human donor who had recovered from COVID-19.

This chain links TRBV7-5 with TRBJ2-7. TRBV7-5 is a pseudogene segment. The CDR3 runs to 10 residues. In DNA form, the CDR3 reads TGTGCCAGAAGCCCCTACGAGCAGTGCTTC. The encoded protein is CARSPYEQCF.

This clone occurred once. The chain employs TRBV7-2 and TRBJ1-2; D gene ambiguous. With 5 bases removed from V and 7 bases from J, the gap between germline ends came to 8 bases. CDR1 is SGHTA, CDR2 FQGNSA, per germline. This CDR3 spans 11 amino acids. In nucleotides, the CDR3 is TGTGCCAGCAGCCGTCCGGGTGGCTACACCTTC. Its translation is CASSRPGGYTF.

The V gene is TRBV6-6, the J gene TRBJ1-3, with D unclear. CDR1 MNHNY and CDR2 SVGAGI come from the germline V gene (reference sequence). The CDR3 has 14 residues. Trimming took off 7 bases at V and 2 bases at J, with 12 bases between the two ends. CDR3 coding DNA: TGTGCCAGCAATAAGGGAAATACTGGAAACACCATATATTTT. This codes for CASNKGNTGNTIYF.

The chain recombines TRBV30 with TRBJ1-2; no clear D. The germline V and J ends were trimmed by 0 bases and 4 bases, with 6 bases remaining between them. The germline gives CDR1 GTSNPN, CDR2 SVGIG (reference sequence). The CDR3 spans 12 residues. The CDR3 sequence: CAWSVRGYGYTF. The CDR3 DNA reads as TGTGCCTGGAGTGTACGCGGCTATGGCTACACCTTC.

The V call is TRBV18, the J call TRBJ2-5; 9 bases map to TRBD1. The CDR3 is 15 amino acids. CDR1 and CDR2 from the germline V gene are KGHSH and LQKENI. The ends lost 3 bases at V and 4 bases at J; junction bases unmatched: 6. CDR3 residues: CASSPPLQGAETQYF. The CDR3 DNA reads as TGTGCCAGCTCACCCCCCTTACAGGGGGCAGAGACCCAGTACTTC.

The chain is built from TRBV25-1 and TRBJ2-1; D unresolved. The germline V and J ends were trimmed by 4 bases and 14 bases, with 12 bases remaining between them. Looked up from germline, CDR1 is MGHDK and CDR2 is SYGVNS. The CDR3 is 11 amino acids. The CDR3 bases are TGTGCCAGCAGTGCCACCGGTTTGGAGTTCTTC. It is translated as CASSATGLEFF.

V usage is TRBV28 and J usage is TRBJ1-5; tentative D call: TRBD1 (6 bases). V was trimmed by 6 bases and J by 10 bases, leaving 19 bases between them. From germline, CDR1 is MDHEN and CDR2 SYDVKM. CDR3 size: 14 residues. CDR3 region: CASSMPGAWKPQHF. Written as DNA, the CDR3 is TGTGCCAGCAGCATGCCGGGGGCGTGGAAACCCCAGCATTTT.

The chain joins TRBV9 to TRBJ2-1, with D possibly called TRBD1 or TRBD2 (5 bases each). The V gene lost 4 bases and the J gene lost 1 base, with 21 bases spanning the gap. Germline V gene lookup returns CDR1 SGDLS and CDR2 YYNGEE. This CDR3 is built from 18 residues. CDR3 amino acids: CASSLQPGSSWSYNEQFF. The CDR3 DNA is TGTGCCAGCAGCCTCCAACCAGGGAGTTCCTGGTCCTACAATGAGCAGTTCTTC.

This chain connects TRBV10-3 to TRBJ2-2; a possible D gene is TRBD2 (5 bases). Germline V CDR1 and CDR2: ENHRY, SYGVKD. The germline V and J ends were trimmed by 6 bases and 0 bases, with 8 bases remaining between them. The CDR3 has 14 residues. Written as DNA, the CDR3 is TGTGCCATCAGGGGAGCCACGAACACCGGGGAGCTGTTTTTT. This codes for CAIRGATNTGELFF.

This clone was counted a few times. The chain couples TRBV19 to TRBJ2-3, with 9 bases aligning to TRBD1. The V gene's germline CDR1 is LNHDA and CDR2 SQIVND (reference sequence). The trim removed 3 bases at V and 3 bases at J, leaving 13 bases unmatched. This CDR3 has 18 amino acids. DNA for the CDR3: TGTGCCAGTAGTATGGTACAGGGGGCGATTGGACGGACAGATACGCAGTATTTT. Translating it yields CASSMVQGAIGRTDTQYF.

The rearrangement links TRBV2 to TRBJ1-5; D uncertain. This CDR3 has 12 amino acids. The V end was cut by 6 bases, the J end by 7 bases, with 10 bases between. CDR1 is SNHLY and CDR2 is FYNNEI in the germline V gene. The CDR3 DNA reads as TGTGCCAGCAGGGGAGCGGAACAGCCCCAGCATTTT. It encodes CASRGAEQPQHF.

This CDR3 reads CASSYSIHNQPQHF. As DNA, the CDR3 is TGTGCCAGCAGTTACTCGATCCACAATCAGCCCCAGCATTTT. This sequence joins TRBV6-5 and TRBJ1-5; no definite D call. From germline, CDR1 is MNHEY and CDR2 SVGAGI. This CDR3 comprises 14 residues. Trimming took 0 bases from V and 3 from J, leaving 6 bases between them.

V gene TRBV28 combines with J gene TRBJ2-3; D tentatively reads TRBD1 or TRBD2 (6 bases each). With 3 bases removed from V and 3 bases from J, the gap between germline ends came to 19 bases. The CDR3 extends over 17 amino acids. CDR1 MDHEN and CDR2 SYDVKM come from the germline V gene. CDR3 residues: CASSFRRGGVGTDTQYF. In nucleotides, the CDR3 is TGTGCCAGCAGTTTCCGCAGGGGAGGTGTTGGGACAGATACGCAGTATTTT.

This clone turned up a few times. This chain connects TRBV4-1 to TRBJ2-7, with D possibly matching TRBD1 (6 bases). This CDR3 contains 15 residues. Trimming took off 2 bases at V and 3 bases at J, with 14 bases between the two ends. In germline, CDR1 is MGHRA, CDR2 YSYEKL. The CDR3 loop reads CASSQMDRHDYEQYF. CDR3 in DNA: TGCGCCAGCAGCCAAATGGACAGACATGACTACGAGCAGTACTTC.

This clone was detected once. This chain connects TRBV28 to TRBJ2-3; D not certain. Germline CDR1 MDHEN, CDR2 SYDVKM. The CDR3 sequence is 13 residues long. V was clipped by 5 bases and J by 3 bases, with 9 bases between them. CDR3 sequence reads: CASSPRWTDTQYF. As DNA, the CDR3 is TGTGCCAGCAGTCCACGGTGGACAGATACGCAGTATTTT.

The chain is built from TRBV27 and TRBJ1-5; no firm D call. This CDR3 comprises 13 residues. V lost 3 bases to trimming and J lost 11 bases, with 14 bases between them. Germline loops: CDR1 MNHEY, CDR2 SMNVEV (reference sequence). The CDR3 coding sequence is TGTGCCAGCAGTTTCGGGCAGGCCGGGGCCCAGCATTTT. Translating it yields CASSFGQAGAQHF.

This clone was detected only once. This chain connects TRBV6-5 to TRBJ2-5; 9 bases are shared with TRBD1. This CDR3 is 15 amino acids long. Trimming removed 9 bases from V and 6 bases from J; junction bases left unmatched: 14. Germline CDR1 is MNHEY and CDR2 is SVGAGI. CDR3 in amino acids: CAREGDGGTGQTQYF. The CDR3 DNA sequence: TGTGCCAGGGAGGGGGACGGGGGGACAGGGCAGACCCAGTACTTC.

The chain joins TRBV5-1 to TRBJ2-7; the match to TRBD1 covers 9 bases. With 5 bases clipped from V and 1 base from J, the junction kept 7 bases outside the gene matches. CDR1 is SGHRS, CDR2 YFSETQ, per germline. This CDR3 has 15 amino acids. CDR3 loop: CASRTWGQGSYEQYF. The CDR3 coding sequence is TGCGCCAGCAGGACCTGGGGACAGGGATCCTACGAGCAGTACTTC.

The chain has TRBV2 and TRBJ1-1, with D maybe TRBD1 (6 bases). V lost 6 bases and J 2 bases, leaving 19 bases between the germline ends. This CDR3 is built from 16 residues. Germline V gene data show CDR1 as SNHLY and CDR2 as FYNNEI. CDR3 sequence (DNA): TGTGCCAGCAGGGCCCTTCCGACAGGAGTCAACACTGAAGCTTTCTTT. Its translation is CASRALPTGVNTEAFF.

The rearrangement links TRBV27 to TRBJ1-3; 8 bases are a match to TRBD1. The CDR3 is made up of 16 amino acids. The V gene's germline CDR1 is MNHEY and CDR2 SMNVEV (reference sequence). After removal of 4 bases from V and 4 bases from J, the junction contained 9 bases not matched to a gene. The CDR3 bases are TGTGCCAGCAGTTCTACAGGGGGGTTGCGGGGAAACACCATATATTTT. This translates into CASSSTGGLRGNTIYF.

The chain couples TRBV7-2 to TRBJ1-4; D is possibly TRBD1 (6 bases). Germline-derived CDR1 and CDR2 are SGHTA and FQGNSA. CDR3 size: 18 residues. V was shortened by 3 bases and J by 0 bases, with 17 bases between the two germline ends. The CDR3 reads CASSFRGRGYSTNEKLFF. The CDR3 nucleotides read TGTGCCAGCAGCTTCCGGGGCAGGGGCTATTCAACTAATGAAAAACTGTTTTTT.